These 17 T cell receptor beta chains share one sample of origin, sequenced in a study of patients and donors after allogeneic stem cell transplantation. TCRdb reprocessed the RT-PCR reads with MiXCR, giving one entry per CDR3 protein. The data show 400,000 to 450,000 distinct CDR3 sequences, with 16% seen just once and around 7.2% held by the top ten. Sample: blood, either unsorted or a sorted T cell fraction (not recorded which). Receptors were obtained from a human donor who was either an allogeneic HSCT recipient or a stem cell or donor lymphocyte infusion donor (not recorded which). It is not recorded whose cells these are; they may come from a transplant donor.

The J gene is TRBJ2-1, the V gene TRBV27, with 7 bases fitting TRBD2. The ends lost 5 bases at V and 6 bases at J; junction bases unmatched: 10. The CDR3 runs 15 residues. CDR1 and CDR2 from the germline V gene are MNHEY and SMNVEV (reference sequence). As DNA, the CDR3 is TGTGCCAGCAGTCCAGGACTAGGGAGCAGCAATGAGCAGTTCTTC. Its protein is CASSPGLGSSNEQFF.

This chain links TRBV7-2 with TRBJ2-1; 7 bases are a match to TRBD1. The CDR3 totals 16 residues. CDR1 is SGHTA, CDR2 FQGNSA, per germline. J was trimmed by 4 bases and V by 5 bases; bases with no gene match: 11. CDR3 protein: CASSPRTGNAYNEQFF. The CDR3 region has the DNA TGTGCCAGCAGCCCGCGGACAGGAAACGCATACAATGAGCAGTTCTTC.

This clonotype was counted many times. J is TRBJ2-7 and V is TRBV24-1; TRBD2 agrees at 7 bases. This CDR3 is built from 14 residues. Looked up from germline, CDR1 is KGHDR and CDR2 is SFDVKD. Trimming cost V 3 bases and J 5 bases; bases outside gene matches: 6. For the CDR3, the DNA is TGTGCCACCAGTGATCGAAGCGGGAACCACGAGCAGTACTTC. This sequence encodes CATSDRSGNHEQYF.

The chain is built from TRBV7-7 and TRBJ1-4, with TRBD1 as a possible D gene (5 bases). This CDR3 comprises 16 residues. The ends were cut back, 5 bases at V and 4 bases at J, with 17 bases in the middle. CDR1 is SSHAT, CDR2 FNYEAQ, per germline (reference sequence). CDR3: CASSPLSGDGNEKLFF. The CDR3 DNA follows: TGTGCCAGCAGCCCCCTTTCGGGGGATGGTAATGAAAAACTGTTTTTT.

This clonotype was counted at least ten times. The chain carries TRBV5-1 and TRBJ1-1, with unresolved D. V lost 2 bases and J lost 2, with 7 bases in between. The CDR3 sequence is 13 residues long. Germline V gene sequence: CDR1 SGHRS, CDR2 YFSETQ. The CDR3 here is CASSFSGNTEAFF. The CDR3 DNA reads as TGCGCCAGCAGCTTCTCGGGCAACACTGAAGCTTTCTTT.

The V call is TRBV11-3, the J call TRBJ2-2, with 10 positions matching TRBD1. The V gene's germline CDR1 is SGHNT and CDR2 YENEEA. The CDR3 runs to 17 residues. The V and J ends lost 1 base and 3 bases, in that order; junction bases with no gene match: 5. Here the CDR3 DNA reads TGTGCCAGCAGCTTAGGTACCGGGACAGGGGACACCGGGGAGCTGTTTTTT. Translation: CASSLGTGTGDTGELFF.

This clonotype appeared a few times. The chain links TRBV5-1 to TRBJ2-2; the D is unclear. V shed 1 base and J shed 6 bases, with 16 bases lying between them. This CDR3 is 16 amino acids long. The germline gives CDR1 SGHRS, CDR2 YFSETQ. The CDR3: CASSLTKFLVAGELFF. DNA for the CDR3: TGCGCCAGCAGCTTGACCAAGTTTTTAGTTGCCGGGGAGCTGTTTTTT.

V usage is TRBV11-2 and J usage is TRBJ2-7, with D tentatively TRBD1 (6 bases). Per the germline V gene, CDR1 is SGHAT and CDR2 is FQNNGV. This CDR3 has 14 amino acids. The V gene lost 5 bases and the J gene lost 4 bases, with 15 bases spanning the gap. CDR3 region: CASSPRGPVYEQYF. DNA for the CDR3: TGTGCCAGCAGCCCCAGGGGACCGGTGTACGAGCAGTACTTC.

The chain combines TRBV15 with TRBJ2-1, with D unclear. Looked up from germline, CDR1 is LNHNV and CDR2 is YYDKDF (reference sequence). Trimming cost V 0 bases and J 10 bases, with 7 bases left between them. The CDR3 has 12 amino acids. CDR3 in DNA: TGTGCCACCAGCAGAGATTCCAGCGAGCAGTTCTTC. The encoded protein is CATSRDSSEQFF. Full variable domain (missing parts from reference TRBV15 and TRBJ2-1): DAMVIQNPRYQVTQFGKPVTLSCSQTLNHNVMYWYQQKSSQAPKLLFHYYDKDFNNEADTPDNFQSRRPNTSFCFLDIRSPGLGDTAMYLCATSRDSSEQFFGPGTRLTVL.

This clonotype was detected many times. At one end, the junction sequence differs from germline, possibly due to a read error. This sequence joins TRBV20-1 and TRBJ2-1, with TRBD1 as a possible D gene (6 bases). The CDR3 spans 14 residues. CDR1 is DFQATT and CDR2 is SNEGSKA in the germline V gene (reference sequence). CDR3 nucleotides: TGCAGTGCTAGATATTTGGGGGCCTACTATGAGCAGTTCTTC. It translates to CSARYLGAYYEQFF.

The chain is built from TRBV20-1 and TRBJ2-3, with TRBD1 matching 10 bases. Germline V CDR1 and CDR2: DFQATT, SNEGSKA (reference sequence). Germline trimming cut 5 bases from V and 4 bases from J; bases unmatched to any gene: 9. The CDR3 extends over 15 amino acids. The CDR3 sequence: CSAHPGQGLSDTQYF. In DNA form, the CDR3 reads TGCAGTGCTCACCCGGGACAGGGGTTATCAGATACGCAGTATTTT.

This sequence joins TRBV3-1 and TRBJ1-5, with D perhaps TRBD1 (6 bases). The germline CDR1 and CDR2 sequences are LGHDT and YNNKEL (reference sequence). CDR3 length: 16 residues. V was shortened by 0 bases and J by 5 bases, with 14 bases between the two germline ends. This CDR3 is CASSQDPGGRDQPQHF. CDR3 DNA sequence: TGTGCCAGCAGCCAAGATCCGGGGGGGCGCGATCAGCCCCAGCATTTT.

This clonotype was seen more than once but under ten times. The rearrangement joins TRBV4-2 to TRBJ2-3; 8 nucleotides match TRBD2. J lost 2 bases, V lost 0 bases, and 10 bases had no gene match. The CDR3 sequence is 18 residues long. The germline CDR1 and CDR2 sequences are LGHNA and YNFKEQ. The DNA for the CDR3 is TGTGCCAGCAGCCAAGATATTAGCGGGGCACTATTCACAGATACGCAGTATTTT. This encodes CASSQDISGALFTDTQYF.

This clonotype was detected only a few times. This rearrangement joins TRBV4-1 to TRBJ1-4, with TRBD1 matching 9 bases. Germline CDR1 is MGHRA and CDR2 is YSYEKL. Trimming cost V 6 bases and J 7 bases; bases outside gene matches: 9. The CDR3 sequence is 15 residues long. The CDR3 region has the DNA TGCGCCAGCAGACCCACAGGGGGCGACGGTGAAAAACTGTTTTTT. As protein: CASRPTGGDGEKLFF.

This clonotype has ten or more counts. J is TRBJ2-7 and V is TRBV4-1; D remains ambiguous. The CDR3 contains 14 residues. V was shortened by 1 base and J by 1 base, with 8 bases between the two germline ends. Germline CDR1 MGHRA, CDR2 YSYEKL. The CDR3 DNA is TGCGCCAGCAGCCAAGTATACAAATCCTACGAGCAGTACTTC. Translation gives CASSQVYKSYEQYF.

The sample holds a few counts of this clonotype. The chain carries TRBV5-1 and TRBJ2-7, with D maybe TRBD1 (6 bases). Germline CDR1 reads SGHRS; CDR2 reads YFSETQ. V was cut by 2 bases and J by 6 bases, with 15 bases left in between. This CDR3 region has 14 residues. The CDR3 loop reads CASSFSGALSEQYF. In DNA, the CDR3 is TGCGCCAGCAGCTTCTCAGGGGCACTCAGCGAGCAGTACTTC.

This chain joins TRBV11-2 and TRBJ2-3; D is perhaps TRBD1 or TRBD2 (5 bases each). Between the trimmed V and J ends, which lost 0 bases and 1 base, there was a span of 14 bases. This CDR3 spans 17 amino acids. Per the germline V gene, CDR1 is SGHAT and CDR2 is FQNNGV. The CDR3 protein is CASSLEGRGSGTDTQYF. CDR3 in DNA: TGTGCCAGCAGCTTAGAGGGTAGGGGTAGCGGCACAGATACGCAGTATTTT.